These 8 T cell receptor beta chains were all obtained from the same sample, sequenced in a study of T-cell reconstitution after alpha-beta-depleted transplantation in children (dated by TCRdb to 2016 to 2017). The receptor library was made with PCR. Reads for this sample came from an Illumina HiSeq 2500. Molecular barcoding was employed in the preparation of TCR libraries, with unique molecular identifiers being used to normalize TCRbeta repertoire quantification. TCRdb took the public reads, trimmed them with fastp at Q25, ran MiXCR for clone calling and kept in-frame beta chains. All rows with the same CDR3 protein become a single entry with the most common DNA and genes. This sample comprises just under 250,000 distinct CDR3 sequences, more than 20% of them detected only once. The ten largest clones take up 2.6% of the sample. The sample's treatment or condition, from its label and the paper: allogeneic hematopoietic cell transplantation with graft depleted of TCRalphabeta T cells and CD19 B cells.

This specimen was PBMCs, taken before TCRalphabeta/CD19-depleted stem cell transplant. These receptors were collected from a girl aged 2 to 10 with Fanconi anemia, due to receive a stem cell transplant.

This clonotype was counted once. The genes are TRBV7-6 and TRBJ2-1, with TRBD1 as a possible D gene (7 bases). Germline CDR1 reads SGHVS; CDR2 reads FNYEAQ. V dropped 4 bases and J dropped 2 bases, with 15 bases sitting between them. The CDR3 is 16 residues long. CDR3: CASSSTGDSAYNEQFF. For the CDR3, the DNA is TGTGCCAGCAGCTCCACAGGGGACTCGGCCTACAATGAGCAGTTCTTC.

The rearrangement links TRBV7-2 to TRBJ2-7, with D hard to call. The germline V gene encodes CDR1 SGHTA and CDR2 FQGNSA. Trimming left V 4 bases short and J 3 bases short, with 16 bases between. This CDR3 region has 15 residues. In DNA form, the CDR3 reads TGTGCCAGCAGCTCGAAAATCAGGCAGCACTACGAGCAGTACTTC. Amino acid sequence: CASSSKIRQHYEQYF. The whole variable domain, filled in from reference TRBV7-2 and TRBJ2-7, reads GAGVSQSPSNKVTEKGKDVELRCDPISGHTALYWYRQSLGQGLEFLIYFQGNSAPDKSGLPSDRFSAERTGGSVSTLTIQRTQQEDSAVYLCASSSKIRQHYEQYFGPGTRLTVT.

The chain couples TRBV27 to TRBJ2-3, with 7 bases lining up with TRBD2. CDR3 size: 14 residues. The ends lost 3 bases at V and 4 bases at J; junction bases unmatched: 4. CDR1 is MNHEY and CDR2 is SMNVEV in the germline V gene (reference sequence). CDR3 loop: CASSFYGGSDTQYF. For the CDR3, the DNA is TGTGCCAGCAGTTTTTACGGGGGGTCAGATACGCAGTATTTT.

This chain joins TRBV6-4 and TRBJ2-2; D remains unclear. Germline-derived CDR1 and CDR2 are MRHNA and SNTAGT. Trimming removed 7 bases from V and 0 bases from J, with 6 bases in between. The CDR3 runs to 13 residues. CDR3 residues: CASKGSNTGELFF. CDR3 DNA sequence: TGTGCCAGCAAAGGTTCGAACACCGGGGAGCTGTTTTTT.

This clonotype was found a few times. The rearrangement uses TRBV7-3 and TRBJ1-5; D unresolved. This CDR3 contains 12 residues. CDR1 is SGHTA, CDR2 FQGTGA, per germline. The V gene lost 6 bases and the J gene lost 7 bases, with 10 bases spanning the gap. The CDR3 sequence: CASRKGSQPQHF. The CDR3 DNA reads TGTGCCAGCAGGAAGGGATCACAGCCCCAGCATTTT.

There are many counts of this clonotype. V and J are TRBV1 and TRBJ2-7; the table calls TRBD2, which could not be checked here. TRBV1 is reported as a pseudogene. The CDR3 is 16 amino acids. CDR3 DNA sequence: TGCACCAGCAGCCAAGAAGAGCGGACTACCCTCTACGAGCAGTACTTC. Translating it yields CTSSQEERTTLYEQYF.

This clonotype was seen repeatedly, ten times or more. The chain is built from TRBV6-1 and TRBJ2-3; D might be TRBD2 (5 bases). The germline CDR1 and CDR2 sequences are MNHNS and SASEGT. This CDR3 contains 14 residues. V lost 4 bases, J lost 3 bases, and 11 bases lay in between. The CDR3 nucleotides read TGTGCCAGCAGTGTTTCTCTAGCAACAGATACGCAGTATTTT. It yields the protein CASSVSLATDTQYF.

This chain links TRBV18 with TRBJ2-7, with 10 bases lining up with TRBD1. Trimming took 6 bases from V and 2 from J; bases not matched to a gene: 4. Germline V gene data show CDR1 as KGHSH and CDR2 as LQKENI. This CDR3 spans 14 amino acids. The CDR3 coding sequence is TGTGCCAGCTCGCGGACAGGGGGTACCTACGAGCAGTACTTC. It yields the protein CASSRTGGTYEQYF.